This TCR beta chain emerged from a study of blood T cell repertoires in COVID-19. As handled by the study authors: Reference gene primer amplification yielded estimated nucleated cell counts. Sequencing was performed with immunoSEQ multiplex PCR; in TCRdb, only in-frame clones are kept and a portion is missing. V, J and clone size are those of that table, while D and trimming were read from the DNA. The sample lists roughly 380,000 clones, roughly 90% occurring once. Participants in the exposed group had met a COVID-19 case in the 2 weeks before joining the study. This clone appeared a single time. The sequence derives from a woman aged 30 to 39 who had been exposed to COVID-19. Input material: PBMCs or T cells enriched from blood (not recorded which).

The CDR3 is CASSVAAGTGSYEQYF. CDR3 DNA sequence: TGTGCCAGCAGCGTAGCTGCGGGGACGGGTTCCTACGAGCAGTACTTC. The chain joins TRBV9 to TRBJ2-7; D possibly corresponds to TRBD2 (6 bases). CDR1 is SGDLS and CDR2 is YYNGEE in the germline V gene. The germline V and J ends were trimmed by 0 bases and 1 base, with 14 bases remaining between them. The CDR3 extends over 16 amino acids.